The clone carrying this T cell receptor beta chain was recorded many times. Antigen specificity is unknown. The CDR3 end is not reached by the read, which stops 3 residues before it; the germline J gene fills it in. This specimen belongs to a study of T cell clonality in common variable immunodeficiency. The CDR3 sequence is 16 residues long. V shed 0 bases and J shed 2 bases, with 11 bases lying between them. The protocol was immunoSEQ multiplex PCR, while the TCRdb copy is restricted to in-frame clones and leaves out a portion. Recorded here are approximately 64,000 clones, none singletons. Both groups were predominantly of Caucasian heritage. General observations from the study: Compared with healthy controls, CVID subjects showed increased TCRbeta clonality, mostly in about a third. In common variable immunodeficiency, TCR beta chains reportedly carried fewer deletions and N-nucleotide insertions.

The sequenced material came from peripheral blood mononuclear cells. The TCR sequence derives from a person aged 18 to 69 in good health. The V and J genes are TRBV12-3 or TRBV12-4 and TRBJ2-1, with D perhaps TRBD2 (6 bases). The CDR3 loop is CASSLAGGAAYNEQFF. Incomplete CDR3 DNA: TGTGCCAGCAGTTTAGCAGGAGGGGCGGCCTACAATGAG.